Sequencing of this T cell receptor (beta chain) was carried out in a study of human T cells and chemical hapten exposure. Specified time point: pre-sensitization, week 0. Specified treatment: therapeutic diphenylcyclopropenone sensitization with weekly scalp DPC. The CDR3 contains 13 residues. Germline CDR1 reads SEHNR; CDR2 reads FQNEAQ (reference sequence). V lost 6 bases, J lost 5 bases, and 4 bases stayed unmatched. TCRdb re-called the RACE reads with MiXCR, one entry per CDR3 protein. The data hold roughly 80,000 distinct CDR3 sequences, with less than 15% observed a single time. V and J are TRBV7-9 and TRBJ2-5; 9 bases map to TRBD2. The receptor comes from a woman aged 45-59 years with alopecia areata. Some clones in this sample may be carry-over from other donors' samples. The sequencing here drew on whole blood, taken in connection with sensitization to the hapten diphenylcyclopropenone (DPC). The DNA for the CDR3 is TGTGCCAGCAGGGGCGGGACTAGCGAGACCCAGTACTTC. It yields the protein CASRGGTSETQYF. The complete variable domain, with remaining parts taken from reference TRBV7-9 and TRBJ2-5, reads DTGVSQNPRHKITKRGQNVTFRCDPISEHNRLYWYRQTLGQGPEFLTYFQNEAQLEKSRLLSDRFSAERPKGSFSTLEIQRTEQGDSAMYLCASRGGTSETQYFGPGTRLLVL.